In this sample, the clone carrying this TCR beta chain turned up many times. Its target is unknown. The CDR3 extends 3 residues past the end of the read, so its final part is completed from the germline J gene. The data originate from a study of T cell clonality in common variable immunodeficiency. Study-wide results and caveats: Shared TCRbeta clones were fewer between CVID subjects than controls.

CVID and control samples used equivalent genomic DNA input. Data came from immunoSEQ multiplex PCR; TCRdb stores just in-frame clones and leaves some out. The specimen has tens of thousands of clones, none found just once. Patients and controls were mostly of Caucasian heritage. The junction had 8 bases not matched to a gene; V was cut back by 7 bases and J by 1 base. The CDR3 extends over 15 amino acids. Germline CDR1 SGHRS, CDR2 YFSETQ. The TCR was taken from a person aged 18 to 70 in good health. The gene calls are TRBV5-1 and TRBJ2-5; 9 nucleotides match TRBD1. Sequenced material: peripheral blood mononuclear cells. The CDR3 DNA, read in part, is TGCGCCAGCGCCAGGGACAGGGTAGGCCAAGAGACC. The encoded protein is CASARDRVGQET. The whole CDR3 protein is CASARDRVGQETQYF.